One T cell receptor beta chain is described in this entry. Its specificity is unknown. This entry comes from a study of graft-versus-host responses after intestinal transplantation. The wider study: All recipients were transplanted with multivisceral, liver-intestinal, or isolated intestinal grafts. Anti-thymocyte globulin served as induction for all recipients, who then took tacrolimus and steroids for approximately three years.

Trimming pared 4 bases from V and 6 bases from J, leaving 13 bases between. This CDR3 is built from 14 residues. The germline gives CDR1 SGDLS, CDR2 YYNGEE. Data came from immunoSEQ multiplex PCR; TCRdb stores just in-frame clones and leaves some out. The sample has fewer than 90,000 clones, about 94% seen once. Specimen: unstimulated CD4+ T cells sorted from spleen or lymph node cells, collected before transplant. This sequence joins TRBV9 and TRBJ2-2, with D unresolved. The TCR was taken from a human donor who was the organ donor for an intestinal transplant. In DNA form, the CDR3 reads TGTGCCAGCAGCCCCACGGTCGTTCCCGGGGAGCTGTTTTTT. Translation: CASSPTVVPGELFF.